This T cell receptor beta chain originates from a study of CD8 T cells in Susac syndrome. The count of this clonotype is one. This CDR3 contains 13 residues. CDR1 and CDR2 (germline): SQVTM, ANQGSEA. V was pared by 5 bases and J by 0 bases, with 8 bases between. Sequencing of TCR beta was carried out in blood CD8+ and CD4+ T cells. Matched for age and sex, the controls were healthy donors. Random hexamers were used to reverse transcribe the RNA input (roughly 0.5 to 1 ug). Using its own MiXCR run on the immunoSEQ multiplex PCR reads, TCRdb lists one record per CDR3 protein. The data contain approximately 130,000 distinct CDR3 sequences, around 94% of them singletons.

This clonotype was sampled from a human donor in good health. The sequencing sample was made of CD4+ T cells from PBMCs. V is TRBV29-1 and J is TRBJ1-3; D unclear. The CDR3 loop is CSVLINSGNTIYF. DNA of the CDR3: TGCAGCGTTCTCATCAACTCTGGAAACACCATATATTTT.